Below are 12 T cell receptor beta chains sequenced from a single sample in a study of CD8+CD57+ T cells in acquired aplastic anemia. Patients included in sequencing had previously demonstrated CD8+CD57+ cell expansion by flow cytometry. Template material for TCR beta VDJ and CDR3 profiling consisted of genomic DNA. Via MiXCR, TCRdb re-called the reads, giving one row per CDR3 protein. The sample has 150,000 or so distinct CDR3 sequences, around 48% seen once. The sequenced sample was sorted CD4+, CD8+, or CD8+CD57+ T cells (not recorded which) from PBMCs. These receptors were taken from a human donor with aplastic anemia.

This chain links TRBV12-3 or TRBV12-4 with TRBJ2-5, with TRBD1 identical over 9 bases. V lost 6 bases to trimming and J lost 7 bases; unmatched junction nucleotides: 9. The CDR3 length is 14 residues. The CDR3 DNA follows: TGTGCCAGCAGGCCTGACAGGGGGGGACGGACCCAGTACTTC. This encodes CASRPDRGGRTQYF.

Ten or more counts support this clonotype. The chain joins TRBV18 to TRBJ2-7; the D gene is possibly TRBD1 (5 bases). This CDR3 is built from 13 residues. Trimming stripped 3 bases from V and 5 bases from J, with 11 bases between. Germline-derived CDR1 and CDR2 are KGHSH and LQKENI. This CDR3 reads CASSPGRVNEQYF. Written as DNA, the CDR3 is TGTGCCAGCTCACCCGGCAGGGTGAACGAGCAGTACTTC.

The chain recombines TRBV7-8 with TRBJ1-5; 9 positions match TRBD1. The germline V gene has CDR1 SGHVS and CDR2 FQNEAQ. This CDR3 region has 17 residues. V dropped 1 base and J dropped 1; count of bases not matched to a gene: 5. The CDR3 loop reads CASSLGPTGGSNQPQHF. For the CDR3, the DNA is TGTGCCAGCAGCTTAGGCCCGACAGGGGGAAGCAATCAGCCCCAGCATTTT.

The chain has TRBV5-1 and TRBJ2-5; 9 bases line up with TRBD1. The germline CDR1 and CDR2 sequences are SGHRS and YFSETQ. This CDR3 region has 17 residues. Unmatched junction bases numbered 12, after V lost 0 bases and J lost 6 bases. The CDR3 reads CASSLEATGGAWKTQYF. The CDR3 nucleotides read TGCGCCAGCAGCTTGGAGGCCACAGGGGGCGCCTGGAAGACCCAGTACTTC.

The chain has TRBV2 and TRBJ1-2; D is perhaps TRBD1 (6 bases). The CDR3 consists of 13 residues. Trimming removed 5 bases at V and 6 bases at J, with 13 bases between. CDR1 and CDR2 from the germline V gene are SNHLY and FYNNEI. The CDR3 region is CASSFPGVHGYTF. Here the CDR3 DNA reads TGTGCCAGCAGTTTTCCAGGGGTCCATGGCTACACCTTC.

This rearrangement joins TRBV25-1 to TRBJ1-3; D possibly corresponds to TRBD1 (5 bases). The V end lost 11 bases, the J end lost 0 bases, and 17 bases lay between the germline ends. CDR1 is MGHDK and CDR2 is SYGVNS in the germline V gene. The CDR3 has 15 residues. CDR3 DNA: TGTGCCGGCGGTGGCCGACAGTACTCTGGAAACACCATATATTTT. This gives the protein CAGGGRQYSGNTIYF.

The rearrangement links TRBV2 to TRBJ2-2; no reliable D call. The CDR3 is made up of 14 amino acids. The germline gives CDR1 SNHLY, CDR2 FYNNEI. V dropped 2 bases and J dropped 4 bases, with 8 bases sitting between them. The CDR3 DNA follows: TGTGCCAGCAGTGAACTGCGTCTCACCGGGGAGCTGTTTTTT. As protein: CASSELRLTGELFF.

Only one count was recorded for this clonotype. This may come from a read error, since a much larger clone is one base off. The genes are TRBV12-3 or TRBV12-4 and TRBJ2-1, with D uncertain. This CDR3 contains 12 residues. The DNA for the CDR3 is TGTGCCAGCAGACGCAACTACGATGAGCAGTTCTTC. It specifies CASRRNYDEQFF.

This clonotype was recorded many times. This chain uses TRBV12-3 or TRBV12-4 with TRBJ2-7, with 11 bases fitting TRBD2. J lost 0 bases, V lost 4 bases, and 5 bases had no gene match. The CDR3 sequence is 16 residues long. CDR3 in amino acids: CASSSGLAVHSYEQYF. As DNA, the CDR3 is TGTGCCAGCAGTTCGGGACTAGCGGTTCACTCCTACGAGCAGTACTTC.

There are many counts of this clonotype. This chain uses TRBV5-1 with TRBJ2-3; D could derive from TRBD1 or TRBD2 (6 bases each). The V end lost 1 base, the J end lost 4 bases, and 13 bases lay between the germline ends. This CDR3 is built from 15 residues. Germline CDR1 and CDR2: SGHRS and YFSETQ. The CDR3 loop reads CASSLSQEGADTQYF. CDR3 coding DNA: TGCGCCAGCAGCTTGTCACAGGAGGGGGCAGATACGCAGTATTTT.

This clonotype occurred many times. The CDR3 spells CASSPSTGGISPLHF. Written as DNA, the CDR3 is TGTGCCAGCAGCCCCTCGACAGGGGGTATTTCACCCCTCCACTTT. The chain employs TRBV7-2 and TRBJ1-6, with TRBD1 matching 9 bases. The V and J ends lost 5 bases and 9 bases, in that order; junction bases with no gene match: 8. The CDR3 is made up of 15 amino acids. CDR1 SGHTA and CDR2 FQGNSA come from the germline V gene.

The J gene is TRBJ2-7, the V gene TRBV7-2, with 7 bases aligning to TRBD2. Losses at the gene ends were 2 bases for V and 7 bases for J; bases not matched to a gene: 8. Germline V gene sequence: CDR1 SGHTA, CDR2 FQGNSA. This CDR3 has 14 amino acids. This CDR3 reads CASSLRDYMIEQYF. The CDR3 coding sequence is TGTGCCAGCAGCTTACGGGACTACATGATAGAGCAGTACTTC.